This T cell receptor (beta chain) comes out of a study of control samples from healthy donors and cancer patients. In this sample, this clone turned up once. Some clones are missing from TCRdb's copy, which holds only in-frame ones; the method was immunoSEQ multiplex PCR. The sample has under 150,000 clones; more than 75% are singletons. Sequenced input: blood. The receptor was derived from a man aged 55 to 69 in good health.

CDR3 amino acids: CASATSRTPPSPLHF. The DNA for the CDR3 is TGCGCCAGCGCCACCTCGAGGACACCGCCTTCACCCCTCCACTTT. The genes are TRBV5-1 and TRBJ1-6, with TRBD1 as a possible D gene (5 bases). CDR3 length equals 15 residues. V shed 7 bases and J shed 9 bases, with 20 bases lying between them. Germline V gene lookup returns CDR1 SGHRS and CDR2 YFSETQ.